These 17 T cell receptor beta chains share one sample of origin, sequenced in a study of blood T cell repertoires in COVID-19. Libraries were prepared by immunoSEQ multiplex PCR; TCRdb keeps only in-frame clonotypes and omits some of them. The sample lists under 130,000 clones; roughly 80% were seen once. Sequencing was done on a sample of peripheral blood. The receptors come from a man between 65 and 79 years old with active or convalescent COVID-19.

The CDR3: CASSFRSGGFLYEQYF. For the CDR3, the DNA is TGTGCCAGCAGCTTTAGATCGGGAGGTTTCCTTTACGAGCAGTACTTC. The chain carries TRBV5-4 and TRBJ2-7; the match to TRBD2 covers 7 bases. Germline loops: CDR1 SGHNT, CDR2 YYREEE (reference sequence). The CDR3 extends over 16 amino acids. The V and J ends lost 2 bases and 4 bases, in that order; junction bases with no gene match: 12.

The sample holds one count of this clone. The chain joins TRBV7-8 to TRBJ1-1; tentatively, D is TRBD1 (6 bases). Germline CDR1 SGHVS, CDR2 FQNEAQ. The CDR3 has 19 residues. The germline V and J ends were trimmed by 2 bases and 0 bases, with 22 bases remaining between them. CDR3 DNA sequence: TGTGCCAGCAGCTTACCCCCGGCAGGGAAAAGGGACATGAACACTGAAGCTTTCTTT. Its protein is CASSLPPAGKRDMNTEAFF.

Comment on this clone: One junction end does not reproduce the germline sequence, and a read error may be involved. The rearrangement links TRBV19 to TRBJ1-5; 7 nucleotides align to TRBD1. Germline lookup yields CDR1 LNHDA and CDR2 SQIVND (reference sequence). CDR3 length equals 13 residues. CDR3 nucleotides: TGTGCCAGTAGTGTAGACAGGGAACAGCCCCAGCATTTT. Translation: CASSVDREQPQHF.

This chain joins TRBV19 and TRBJ1-1, with 11 bases matching TRBD1. In germline, CDR1 is LNHDA, CDR2 SQIVND (reference sequence). V shed 5 bases and J 10 bases; nucleotides not matched to a gene: 12. CDR3 length: 15 residues. CDR3 sequence (DNA): TGTGCCAGTAGTCCCGGGACAGGGGGGATTGAGGGAGCTTTCTTT. Amino acid sequence: CASSPGTGGIEGAFF.

V is TRBV18 and J is TRBJ1-3; D is unresolved. Germline assignment: CDR1 KGHSH and CDR2 LQKENI. The germline V and J ends were trimmed by 2 bases and 0 bases, with 8 bases remaining between them. CDR3 length: 15 amino acids. The CDR3 DNA follows: TGTGCCAGCTCACCATCGTCCCCCTCTGGAAACACCATATATTTT. Translation: CASSPSSPSGNTIYF.

This chain links TRBV18 with TRBJ1-3; TRBD1 matches at 8 bases. Trimming took 2 bases from V and 0 from J; bases not matched to a gene: 9. The CDR3 runs 18 residues. CDR1 and CDR2 from the germline V gene are KGHSH and LQKENI. The CDR3 nucleotides read TGTGCCAGCTCACCATTACGGAGAGGACAGGGCTCTGGAAACACCATATATTTT. Its translation: CASSPLRRGQGSGNTIYF.

This chain links TRBV4-1 with TRBJ2-1; possibly TRBD1 for D (5 bases). Germline-derived CDR1 and CDR2 are MGHRA and YSYEKL. V was trimmed by 0 bases and J by 0 bases, leaving 15 bases between them. This CDR3 region has 18 residues. The CDR3 sequence is CASSQDDPLQVSYNEQFF. CDR3 DNA sequence: TGCGCCAGCAGCCAAGATGACCCCTTACAGGTCTCCTACAATGAGCAGTTCTTC.

This clone was found a few times. This rearrangement joins TRBV11-3 to TRBJ2-2, with D tentatively TRBD1 (5 bases). Trimming removed 5 bases at V and 1 base at J, with 8 bases between. CDR3 length equals 14 residues. Per germline, CDR1 SGHNT and CDR2 YENEEA. The CDR3 region is CASSDQGNTGELFF. DNA for the CDR3: TGTGCCAGCAGCGATCAGGGGAACACCGGGGAGCTGTTTTTT.

J is TRBJ2-7 and V is TRBV15, with 10 bases identical to TRBD1. After removal of 1 base from V and 3 bases from J, the junction contained 6 bases not matched to a gene. This CDR3 region has 16 residues. The germline CDR1 and CDR2 sequences are LNHNV and YYDKDF (reference sequence). This CDR3 reads CATSRVPGQGNYEQYF. The CDR3 DNA follows: TGTGCCACCAGCAGAGTTCCGGGACAGGGGAACTACGAGCAGTACTTC.

This chain connects TRBV5-6 to TRBJ2-3; 8 bases map to TRBD2. CDR3 size: 15 residues. V was clipped by 0 bases and J by 5 bases; unmatched bases: 5. CDR1 and CDR2 from the germline V gene are SGHDT and YYEEEE. CDR3 sequence: CASSLAGRAVDTQYF. CDR3 coding DNA: TGTGCCAGCAGCTTGGCCGGGAGGGCCGTAGATACGCAGTATTTT.

V gene TRBV28 combines with J gene TRBJ2-2, with TRBD2 as a possible D gene (5 bases). V lost 3 bases and J lost 4, with 6 bases in between. CDR1 MDHEN and CDR2 SYDVKM come from the germline V gene. The CDR3 consists of 13 residues. CDR3 bases: TGTGCCAGCAGTTTCGGGGTCACCGGGGAGCTGTTTTTT. Its protein product is CASSFGVTGELFF.

This rearrangement joins TRBV7-8 to TRBJ2-3; D may be TRBD2 (5 bases). This CDR3 contains 14 residues. Trimming stripped 2 bases from V and 6 bases from J, with 12 bases between. The germline V gene encodes CDR1 SGHVS and CDR2 FQNEAQ. CDR3 residues: CASSLTGSGDTQYF. As DNA, the CDR3 is TGTGCCAGCAGCTTAACGGGATCCGGGGATACGCAGTATTTT.

The chain links TRBV4-1 to TRBJ1-1, with 9 bases matching TRBD1. Germline V CDR1 and CDR2: MGHRA, YSYEKL. The CDR3 extends over 15 amino acids. The trim removed 1 base at V and 1 base at J, leaving 1 base unmatched. The DNA of the CDR3 is TGCGCCAGCAGCCAAGCGGGACAGGGGAACACTGAAGCTTTCTTT. Its translation is CASSQAGQGNTEAFF.

V usage is TRBV24-1 and J usage is TRBJ2-5; TRBD2 aligns across 10 bases. Per the germline V gene, CDR1 is KGHDR and CDR2 is SFDVKD. V shed 3 bases, J shed 5 bases, and the junction held 5 bases outside the gene matches. This CDR3 contains 15 residues. The CDR3 DNA follows: TGTGCCACCAGTGATCAGCGGGAGGGTGGTGAGACCCAGTACTTC. This sequence encodes CATSDQREGGETQYF.

V usage is TRBV3-1 (or the pseudogene TRBV3-2) and J usage is TRBJ1-4, with 8 bases that match TRBD1. V was clipped by 1 base and J by 8 bases; unmatched bases: 12. The CDR3 has 17 amino acids. Germline assignment: CDR1 LGHDT and CDR2 YNNKEL (reference sequence). The CDR3 loop is CASSQGTGRRVGEKLFF. DNA for the CDR3: TGTGCCAGCAGCCAAGGGACAGGGCGAAGGGTAGGCGAAAAACTGTTTTTT.

The CDR3 protein is CASGGSGGYQPQHF. CDR3 nucleotide sequence: TGTGCCAGCGGCGGGAGTGGGGGATATCAGCCCCAGCATTTT. The chain recombines TRBV19 with TRBJ1-5, with a weak D call TRBD1 (5 bases). The CDR3 sequence is 14 residues long. CDR1 and CDR2 from the germline V gene are LNHDA and SQIVND (reference sequence). The V and J ends lost 9 bases and 5 bases respectively, with 17 bases between them.

In its sample, this clone was seen once. The chain links TRBV20-1 to TRBJ2-7, with 9 bases lining up with TRBD2. This CDR3 contains 14 residues. With 3 bases clipped from V and 3 bases from J, the junction kept 6 bases outside the gene matches. From germline, CDR1 is DFQATT and CDR2 SNEGSKA (reference sequence). CDR3 DNA: TGCAGTGCTAGTAGACTAGCGGTGATCTACGAGCAGTACTTC. Its protein product is CSASRLAVIYEQYF.